The clone carrying this T cell receptor beta chain has a handful of counts. After template switching added a universal primer site, the resulting cDNA carried unique molecular identifiers. One entry per CDR3 protein, called by TCRdb with MiXCR from the 5' RACE reads. The data show 450,000 to 600,000 distinct CDR3 sequences, around 24% seen once. Germline V gene data show CDR1 as ENHRY and CDR2 as SYGVKD. The ends were cut back, 0 bases at V and 2 bases at J, with 5 bases in the middle. The CDR3 sequence is 13 residues long. This entry is derived from a study of identical twins. These same records also appear under a second study, on yellow fever vaccine responses in identical twins.

The chain is built from TRBV10-3 and TRBJ2-7; D unresolved. The receptor was isolated from a woman between 18 and 29 years old in good health. Source material: CD4+ T cells sorted from blood. The CDR3 reads CAISESGPYEQYF. DNA for the CDR3: TGTGCCATCAGTGAGTCGGGTCCCTACGAGCAGTACTTC.